This section outlines one TCR beta chain sequence together with its context. This CDR3 is 13 amino acids long. In germline, CDR1 is GTSNPN, CDR2 SVGIG (reference sequence). Trimming pared 5 bases from V and 2 bases from J, leaving 12 bases between. This entry belongs to a study of regulatory T cells in long-lasting Graves disease. HTBI primers from iRepertoire and Arm-PCR of CDR3 regions yielded the TCR beta libraries. TCRdb passed the multiplex PCR reads through MiXCR, listing each CDR3 protein once. Of fewer than 550,000 distinct CDR3 sequences in the sample, about 16% are singletons; the top ten hold less than 30%. Described time point: newly diagnosed GD, antithyroid drugs for less than 3 months. PBMCs provided the RNA from which the TCR library was made. This same sample was also part of a study on T cells in Graves' hyperthyroidism and ophthalmopathy.

The chain is built from TRBV30 and TRBJ1-1, with D hard to call. The clonotype comes from a woman under 30 with Graves disease. Here the sequenced sample was peripheral blood mononuclear cells (PBMCs), taken at new diagnosis, from a patient treated with antithyroid drugs. CDR3 in DNA: TGTGCCTGGGTCGGTCCAACAAACACTGAAGCTTTCTTT. Protein sequence: CAWVGPTNTEAFF.